The 22 T cell receptor beta chains below come from one sample, sequenced in a study of cytomegalovirus exposure and HLA in healthy donors. A multiplex PCR was run with 60 Vbeta primers and 13 Jbeta primers. Assay used: immunoSEQ multiplex PCR; TCRdb lists only in-frame clones, some missing. The sample has approximately 240,000 clones, approximately 82% seen once. Source material: PBMCs. All receptors come from a woman aged 40 to 50 in good health and CMV-seronegative.

The V gene is TRBV6-1, the J gene TRBJ1-2; the D gene is possibly TRBD1 (5 bases). The CDR3 loop spans 13 amino acids. Germline values: CDR1 MNHNS, CDR2 SASEGT. The V end was cut by 7 bases, the J end by 8 bases, with 17 bases between. CDR3 in DNA: TGTGCCAGCATCCGAGTATGGGGGGAAGGCTACACCTTC. Its translation: CASIRVWGEGYTF.

The count of this clone is one. The chain couples TRBV6-5 to TRBJ1-3; D uncertain. Deletions cut 2 bases from V and 0 bases from J, with 11 bases between. Germline lookup yields CDR1 MNHEY and CDR2 SVGAGI. The CDR3 runs 16 residues. The CDR3 region has the DNA TGTGCCAGCAGTTACCATCGCCTGAGCTCTGGAAACACCATATATTTT. It translates to CASSYHRLSSGNTIYF.

J is TRBJ1-2 and V is TRBV10-2, with 10 bases that match TRBD1. The CDR3 length is 18 residues. With 8 bases clipped from V and 2 bases from J, the junction kept 17 bases outside the gene matches. The germline CDR1 and CDR2 sequences are WSHSY and SAAADI. CDR3: CASSLFGTGASRNYGYTF. In DNA, the CDR3 is TGCGCCAGCTCACTTTTTGGGACAGGGGCAAGTAGGAACTATGGCTACACCTTC.

Only one count was recorded for this clone. This sequence joins TRBV4-3 and TRBJ2-1; 8 nucleotides line up with TRBD2. Trimming removed 1 base from V and 0 bases from J; junction bases left unmatched: 17. The CDR3 spans 21 residues. Germline CDR1 reads LGHNA; CDR2 reads YSLEER. CDR3 sequence: CASSQAMGGSGGASSYNEQFF. The DNA for the CDR3 is TGCGCCAGCAGCCAAGCGATGGGAGGTTCGGGGGGGGCAAGCTCCTACAATGAGCAGTTCTTC.

This clone turned up a few times. The chain links TRBV6-1 to TRBJ1-5, with D perhaps matching TRBD1 (6 bases). Germline V gives CDR1 MNHNS, CDR2 SASEGT. The CDR3 runs to 16 residues. V lost 3 bases and J 0 bases, leaving 12 bases between the germline ends. CDR3 DNA: TGTGCCAGCAGTGACGGGGGGCCTTATAGCAATCAGCCCCAGCATTTT. Translating gives CASSDGGPYSNQPQHF.

The V gene is TRBV5-4, the J gene TRBJ1-2; weak D call: TRBD1 (6 bases). The germline V and J ends were trimmed by 0 bases and 1 base, with 16 bases remaining between them. The germline V gene has CDR1 SGHNT and CDR2 YYREEE (reference sequence). The CDR3 extends over 17 amino acids. The CDR3 DNA is TGTGCCAGCAGCTTGGGGTGGGACACAGGCCTTAACTATGGCTACACCTTC. It yields the protein CASSLGWDTGLNYGYTF. Full variable domain (missing parts from reference TRBV5-4 and TRBJ1-2): ETGVTQSPTHLIKTRGQQVTLRCSSQSGHNTVSWYQQALGQGPQFIFQYYREEENGRGNFPPRFSGLQFPNYSSELNVNALELDDSALYLCASSLGWDTGLNYGYTFGSGTRLTVV.

The chain carries TRBV11-2 and TRBJ1-2; a possible D gene is TRBD1 (6 bases). Trimming took off 4 bases at V and 5 bases at J, with 14 bases between the two ends. The CDR3 is 14 amino acids. Germline lookup yields CDR1 SGHAT and CDR2 FQNNGV. Here the CDR3 reads CASSSRDTPYGYTF. DNA for the CDR3: TGTGCCAGCAGCTCACGGGACACCCCGTATGGCTACACCTTC.

This clone was counted only a few times. V usage is TRBV5-8 and J usage is TRBJ2-7; a possible D gene is TRBD1 (5 bases). Germline V gene lookup returns CDR1 SGHTS and CDR2 YDEGEE. The CDR3 contains 13 residues. Deletions cut 0 bases from V and 7 bases from J, with 11 bases between. CDR3 DNA sequence: TGTGCCAGCAGCTTGGGTCCAGGGCGGGAGCAGTACTTC. Translation gives CASSLGPGREQYF. Variable domain in full (rest from reference TRBV5-8 and TRBJ2-7): EAGVTQSPTHLIKTRGQQATLRCSPISGHTSVYWYQQALGLGLQFLLWYDEGEERNRGNFPPRFSGRQFPNYSSELNVNALELEDSALYLCASSLGPGREQYFGPGTRLTVT.

This clone was recorded a few times. The rearrangement uses TRBV6-5 and TRBJ1-1; D is undetermined. Germline V gene data show CDR1 as MNHEY and CDR2 as SVGAGI. This CDR3 is built from 13 residues. V lost 0 bases and J 10 bases, leaving 12 bases between the germline ends. The CDR3 sequence: CASSYSMTEGAFF. The CDR3, as DNA: TGTGCCAGCAGTTACTCGATGACCGAGGGAGCTTTCTTT.

The chain links TRBV6-1 to TRBJ2-7, with a possible D match to TRBD1 (6 bases). The V end lost 8 bases, the J end lost 3 bases, and 17 bases lay between the germline ends. The CDR3 contains 14 residues. CDR1 and CDR2 from the germline V gene are MNHNS and SASEGT. The CDR3 region is CASQGLATDYEQYF. DNA of the CDR3: TGTGCCAGCCAGGGGCTAGCTACGGACTACGAGCAGTACTTC.

In its sample, this clone was seen a few times. The rearrangement links TRBV4-3 to TRBJ2-3; D gene unclear. Germline assignment: CDR1 LGHNA and CDR2 YSLEER. The V end was cut by 5 bases, the J end by 2 bases, with 14 bases between. This CDR3 spans 15 amino acids. CDR3 region: CASSYSEIDTDTQYF. Written as DNA, the CDR3 is TGCGCCAGCAGCTACTCCGAGATCGACACAGATACGCAGTATTTT.

In its sample, this clone was seen once. The rearrangement uses TRBV15 and TRBJ2-7; 9 bases align to TRBD1. The CDR3 is made up of 16 amino acids. Germline CDR1 and CDR2: LNHNV and YYDKDF (reference sequence). Trimming removed 5 bases from V and 2 bases from J; junction bases left unmatched: 10. The CDR3 bases are TGTGCCACCAGCCCCCAACCGACAGGGGGGACCTACGAGCAGTACTTC. Its protein product is CATSPQPTGGTYEQYF.

This clone was recorded only once. This chain connects TRBV9 to TRBJ2-7; 8 nucleotides agree with TRBD1. The ends lost 2 bases at V and 4 bases at J; junction bases unmatched: 8. The CDR3 totals 15 residues. Germline-derived CDR1 and CDR2 are SGDLS and YYNGEE. In DNA, the CDR3 is TGTGCCAGCAGCGTCCAGGGGGCCCCTATATACGAGCAGTACTTC. This gives the protein CASSVQGAPIYEQYF.

V and J are TRBV29-1 and TRBJ2-1, with D possibly matching TRBD2 (6 bases). The CDR3 length is 14 residues. Germline V gene data show CDR1 as SQVTM and CDR2 as ANQGSEA. The V end lost 7 bases, the J end lost 2 bases, and 15 bases lay between the germline ends. In DNA, the CDR3 is TGCAGCGCGGTCGAAGTAGCGGCCTACAATGAGCAGTTCTTC. Its translation is CSAVEVAAYNEQFF.

The chain is built from TRBV12-5 and TRBJ2-1, with 9 positions matching TRBD1. V trimming: 5 bases; J trimming: 16 bases; junction bases outside the gene matches: 9. Germline CDR1 LGHNT, CDR2 FRNRAP. The length of the CDR3 is 12 residues. The CDR3 reads CASGPPRDRAFF. The CDR3 DNA is TGTGCTAGTGGTCCGCCCCGGGACAGGGCATTCTTC.

V is TRBV7-9 and J is TRBJ1-4; maybe TRBD1 (5 bases). V shed 3 bases and J shed 7 bases, with 18 bases lying between them. The CDR3 is 16 residues long. Germline V CDR1 and CDR2: SEHNR, FQNEAQ (reference sequence). This CDR3 is CASSLFPQVSGEKLFF. CDR3 coding DNA: TGTGCCAGCAGCTTGTTCCCACAGGTTTCTGGTGAAAAACTGTTTTTT.

The chain links TRBV6-1 to TRBJ2-1; D perhaps matches TRBD2 (6 bases). V lost 8 bases, J lost 6 bases, and 20 bases lay in between. The CDR3 spans 15 residues. Looked up from germline, CDR1 is MNHNS and CDR2 is SASEGT. CDR3 coding DNA: TGTGCCAGCTGCTTCGCGGGGATTGGGGGCAATGAGCAGTTCTTC. Its protein product is CASCFAGIGGNEQFF.

This rearrangement joins TRBV29-1 to TRBJ1-4; 8 bases map to TRBD1. CDR3 length equals 15 residues. Germline CDR1 and CDR2: SQVTM and ANQGSEA. Trimming at V came to 5 bases and at J to 5 bases, leaving 10 bases not matched to a gene. The DNA for the CDR3 is TGCAGCGTTTCCAAGGGGGGACAGGAGAATGAAAAACTGTTTTTT. Translating it yields CSVSKGGQENEKLFF.

The V call is TRBV7-9, the J call TRBJ2-2; a weak D match, TRBD2 (6 bases). V lost 2 bases and J 3 bases, leaving 10 bases between the germline ends. The CDR3 loop spans 15 amino acids. Looked up from germline, CDR1 is SEHNR and CDR2 is FQNEAQ (reference sequence). The CDR3 sequence is CASSLSGYDTGELFF. The CDR3 nucleotides are TGTGCCAGCAGCTTAAGCGGGTACGACACCGGGGAGCTGTTTTTT.

The chain joins TRBV2 to TRBJ1-6; possible D gene TRBD1, 5 bases. The CDR3 runs 14 residues. The germline V and J ends were trimmed by 3 bases and 7 bases, with 10 bases remaining between them. Germline lookup yields CDR1 SNHLY and CDR2 FYNNEI. The CDR3 DNA reads as TGTGCCAGCAGTGAGAGACAGACCAATTCACCCCTCCACTTT. Protein: CASSERQTNSPLHF.

CDR3 bases: TGTGCCAGCAGCCAGGCCGAGGCCAGAGATACGCAGTATTTT. Translated: CASSQAEARDTQYF. J is TRBJ2-3 and V is TRBV4-2, with D unresolved. Trimming pared 3 bases from V and 5 bases from J, leaving 12 bases between. Germline V gene lookup returns CDR1 LGHNA and CDR2 YNFKEQ. This CDR3 has 14 residues.

The J gene is TRBJ1-2, the V gene TRBV4-3, with TRBD1 matching over 7 bases. V gave up 0 bases and J gave up 5 bases; unmatched junction bases: 6. The CDR3 loop spans 15 amino acids. The germline CDR1 and CDR2 sequences are LGHNA and YSLEER. CDR3 in DNA: TGCGCCAGCAGCCAAGATTTACAGGGGCCATATGGCTACACCTTC. This codes for CASSQDLQGPYGYTF.